Listed here are 24 T cell receptor beta chains from one sample, sequenced in a study of blood T cell repertoires in COVID-19. Using immunoSEQ multiplex PCR, the repertoire was profiled, and TCRdb retains in-frame clones only, with some absent. The profile shows 150,000 to 200,000 clones, 85% of them singletons. Sequenced sample: peripheral blood. Source of these receptors: a person aged 65-85 years with COVID-19, enrolled during active disease.

The chain employs TRBV12-3 or TRBV12-4 and TRBJ2-5; TRBD1 might be the D (6 bases). The CDR3 sequence is 13 residues long. Trimming removed 3 bases at V and 4 bases at J, with 9 bases between. CDR3 in amino acids: CASSFRRGETQYF. DNA of the CDR3: TGTGCCAGCAGTTTCCGCAGGGGAGAGACCCAGTACTTC.

This clone has more than one count but fewer than ten. This rearrangement joins TRBV20-1 to TRBJ1-2, with 10 nucleotides matching TRBD1. Germline-derived CDR1 and CDR2 are DFQATT and SNEGSKA (reference sequence). CDR3 length equals 14 residues. V was pared by 3 bases and J by 5 bases, with 6 bases of the junction left unmatched. The CDR3 loop reads CSASPGQGLYGYTF. In nucleotides, the CDR3 is TGCAGTGCTAGTCCGGGACAGGGGTTGTATGGCTACACCTTC.

This clone was seen once. V gene TRBV19 combines with J gene TRBJ1-4, with 8 bases lining up with TRBD1. Trimming at V came to 6 bases and at J to 11 bases, leaving 11 bases not matched to a gene. In germline, CDR1 is LNHDA, CDR2 SQIVND (reference sequence). There are 14 residues in the CDR3. CDR3 DNA sequence: TGTGCCAGTAGCATGGACAGGGCCGAGGGGAAACTGTTTTTT. It encodes CASSMDRAEGKLFF.

This sequence joins TRBV7-2 and TRBJ2-7, with D possibly matching TRBD2 (7 bases). The CDR3 is 16 residues long. CDR1 and CDR2 from the germline V gene are SGHTA and FQGNSA. Trimming took 1 base from V and 5 from J, leaving 18 bases between them. DNA for the CDR3: TGTGCCAGCAGCTTAGAAGGGGGGGGCCTCGGCGACGAGCAGTACTTC. It encodes CASSLEGGGLGDEQYF.

The CDR3 sequence is CASSLSPGKENEQFF. CDR3 bases: TGTGCCAGCAGCTTGAGTCCGGGAAAAGAGAATGAGCAGTTCTTC. The chain couples TRBV7-2 to TRBJ2-1, with D possibly matching TRBD2 (5 bases). Germline V CDR1 and CDR2: SGHTA, FQGNSA. The V end lost 3 bases, the J end lost 7 bases, and 16 bases lay between the germline ends. The CDR3 consists of 15 residues.

The chain joins TRBV11-2 to TRBJ2-7, with 11 bases aligning to TRBD2. CDR3 length: 15 residues. Germline CDR1 reads SGHAT; CDR2 reads FQNNGV. V lost 2 bases to trimming and J lost 1 base; unmatched junction nucleotides: 1. The CDR3 DNA reads TGTGCCAGCAGCTTATTAGCGGGAGGGTCCTACGAGCAGTACTTC. As protein: CASSLLAGGSYEQYF. Variable domain in full (rest from reference TRBV11-2 and TRBJ2-7): EAGVAQSPRYKIIEKRQSVAFWCNPISGHATLYWYQQILGQGPKLLIQFQNNGVVDDSQLPKDRFSAERLKGVDSTLKIQPAKLEDSAVYLCASSLLAGGSYEQYFGPGTRLTVT.

This chain uses TRBV6-1 with TRBJ1-5; D might be TRBD1 (5 bases). Germline CDR1 reads MNHNS; CDR2 reads SASEGT. The CDR3 contains 16 residues. V shed 1 base and J shed 2 bases, with 12 bases lying between them. The CDR3, as DNA: TGTGCCAGCAGTGAAGTGCAAGCGGGGGGCAATCAGCCCCAGCATTTT. Translating it yields CASSEVQAGGNQPQHF.

The J gene is TRBJ2-7, the V gene TRBV30; 8 bases map to TRBD2. J was trimmed by 4 bases and V by 2 bases; bases with no gene match: 7. CDR1 is GTSNPN and CDR2 is SVGIG in the germline V gene (reference sequence). The CDR3 totals 14 residues. The CDR3, as DNA: TGTGCCTGGAGTAGGGGGACTAGAGAATACGAGCAGTACTTC. As protein: CAWSRGTREYEQYF.

The V and J genes are TRBV27 and TRBJ1-1, with 8 bases that match TRBD1. Looked up from germline, CDR1 is MNHEY and CDR2 is SMNVEV (reference sequence). The CDR3 has 14 amino acids. V lost 4 bases to trimming and J lost 6 bases; unmatched junction nucleotides: 7. In DNA form, the CDR3 reads TGTGCCAGCAGTTCGACAGGGGCGCGGGCTGAAGCTTTCTTT. Protein: CASSSTGARAEAFF.

The rearrangement links TRBV19 to TRBJ1-5, with a weak D call TRBD1 (6 bases). Germline-derived CDR1 and CDR2 are LNHDA and SQIVND (reference sequence). Trimming took off 6 bases at V and 2 bases at J, with 14 bases between the two ends. This CDR3 is built from 15 residues. The CDR3 loop reads CASRIQGIGNQPQHF. The CDR3 nucleotides are TGTGCCAGTAGGATACAGGGTATCGGCAATCAGCCCCAGCATTTT.

The V gene is TRBV24-1, the J gene TRBJ1-1, with D hard to call. V was cut by 4 bases and J by 3 bases, with 8 bases left in between. The V gene's germline CDR1 is KGHDR and CDR2 SFDVKD. The CDR3 totals 13 residues. DNA of the CDR3: TGTGCCACCAGTGACTTATCTGACACTGAAGCTTTCTTT. It yields the protein CATSDLSDTEAFF.

The V and J genes are TRBV7-9 and TRBJ1-1; TRBD1 aligns across 10 bases. The germline V gene encodes CDR1 SEHNR and CDR2 FQNEAQ (reference sequence). J lost 3 bases, V lost 5 bases, and 9 bases had no gene match. This CDR3 has 16 residues. CDR3 sequence: CASSRQGAGMDTEAFF. The CDR3 DNA reads as TGTGCCAGCAGCCGACAGGGGGCGGGTATGGACACTGAAGCTTTCTTT.

The chain combines TRBV18 with TRBJ2-7; D is possibly TRBD2 (6 bases). Germline loops: CDR1 KGHSH, CDR2 LQKENI. This CDR3 has 15 residues. The V and J ends lost 4 bases and 1 base respectively, with 14 bases between them. Here the CDR3 reads CASSQSGGASYEQYF. DNA of the CDR3: TGTGCCAGCTCACAAAGCGGCGGGGCATCCTACGAGCAGTACTTC.

The chain carries TRBV7-9 and TRBJ1-2, with 9 bases lining up with TRBD1. V lost 1 base, J lost 7 bases, and 7 bases stayed unmatched. CDR3 length equals 15 residues. Germline V gives CDR1 SEHNR, CDR2 FQNEAQ (reference sequence). For the CDR3, the DNA is TGTGCCAGCAGCTTAGGGTCCGGGACAGGGTTTGGCTACACCTTC. As protein: CASSLGSGTGFGYTF.

V gene TRBV11-3 combines with J gene TRBJ2-7; TRBD1 aligns across 9 bases. The trim removed 5 bases at V and 6 bases at J, leaving 17 bases unmatched. The CDR3 has 17 amino acids. The germline V gene encodes CDR1 SGHNT and CDR2 YENEEA. CDR3 region: CASSPGTGGAGIPEQYF. The CDR3 bases are TGTGCCAGCAGCCCCGGTACAGGGGGCGCGGGAATTCCCGAGCAGTACTTC. Full variable domain (remainder filled in from reference TRBV11-3 and TRBJ2-7): EAGVVQSPRYKIIEKKQPVAFWCNPISGHNTLYWYLQNLGQGPELLIRYENEEAVDDSQLPKDRFSAERLKGVDSTLKIQPAELGDSAVYLCASSPGTGGAGIPEQYFGPGTRLTVT.

The chain recombines TRBV5-8 with TRBJ1-2; D is unresolved. In germline, CDR1 is SGHTS, CDR2 YDEGEE. The ends were cut back, 1 base at V and 0 bases at J, with 13 bases in the middle. CDR3 length equals 16 residues. This CDR3 reads CASSLYVTPTNYGYTF. The CDR3 coding sequence is TGTGCCAGCAGCTTGTATGTGACACCAACTAACTATGGCTACACCTTC.

The chain combines TRBV20-1 with TRBJ2-3; 8 nucleotides align to TRBD2. Germline values: CDR1 DFQATT, CDR2 SNEGSKA (reference sequence). The CDR3 extends over 14 amino acids. Trimming removed 3 bases from V and 7 bases from J; junction bases left unmatched: 9. CDR3 sequence: CSASWAGGVNTQYF. CDR3 nucleotide sequence: TGCAGTGCTAGTTGGGCGGGAGGTGTAAATACGCAGTATTTT.

This clone turned up a few times. The gene calls are TRBV19 and TRBJ2-5; weak D call: TRBD2 (6 bases). This CDR3 region has 15 residues. CDR1 and CDR2 from the germline V gene are LNHDA and SQIVND (reference sequence). V was shortened by 8 bases and J by 4 bases, with 20 bases between the two germline ends. CDR3 loop: CASGNTGEYSETQYF. As DNA, the CDR3 is TGTGCCAGTGGGAATACGGGGGAGTACTCAGAGACCCAGTACTTC.

This rearrangement joins TRBV27 to TRBJ1-3; D is unclear. In germline, CDR1 is MNHEY, CDR2 SMNVEV (reference sequence). V shed 6 bases and J shed 0 bases, with 9 bases lying between them. CDR3 length: 14 amino acids. The CDR3 sequence is CASRSASSGNTIYF. CDR3 in DNA: TGTGCCAGCAGATCCGCCAGCTCTGGAAACACCATATATTTT.

This chain joins TRBV19 and TRBJ2-7; TRBD2 matches at 9 bases. The CDR3 spans 13 residues. Germline V lookup: CDR1 LNHDA, CDR2 SQIVND (reference sequence). With 6 bases clipped from V and 2 bases from J, the junction kept 2 bases outside the gene matches. In DNA form, the CDR3 reads TGTGCCAGTAGCAGGACTAGCGCCTACGAGCAGTACTTC. It is translated as CASSRTSAYEQYF.

V usage is TRBV3-1 (or the pseudogene TRBV3-2) and J usage is TRBJ1-1; unclear D gene. The CDR3 is 15 residues long. Germline lookup yields CDR1 LGHDT and CDR2 YNNKEL (reference sequence). V was clipped by 2 bases and J by 1 base, with 11 bases between them. CDR3 sequence: CASSQHGAGNTEAFF. CDR3 coding DNA: TGTGCCAGCAGCCAACACGGAGCGGGGAACACTGAAGCTTTCTTT.

V and J are TRBV2 and TRBJ2-3; D may be TRBD1 (5 bases). The CDR3 has 13 amino acids. CDR1 and CDR2 from the germline V gene are SNHLY and FYNNEI. The ends were cut back, 8 bases at V and 2 bases at J, with 11 bases in the middle. The CDR3: CASSTEITDTQYF. DNA of the CDR3: TGTGCCAGCTCGACAGAAATCACAGATACGCAGTATTTT.

The chain couples TRBV5-6 to TRBJ2-3, with TRBD1 as a possible D gene (5 bases). The V gene lost 0 bases and the J gene lost 6 bases, with 17 bases spanning the gap. The CDR3 loop spans 16 amino acids. Germline CDR1 and CDR2: SGHDT and YYEEEE. The CDR3, as DNA: TGTGCCAGCAGCTTGGACGCAGGGCGCTTTATTGATACGCAGTATTTT. Translation gives CASSLDAGRFIDTQYF.

This clone was detected a few times. The chain joins TRBV2 to TRBJ2-7; 9 nucleotides match TRBD1. This CDR3 has 16 residues. Germline-derived CDR1 and CDR2 are SNHLY and FYNNEI. Trimming cost V 5 bases and J 11 bases; bases outside gene matches: 19. CDR3 DNA sequence: TGTGCCAGCAGTTTGAACCCGGGACAGGGAAGGTCGGTGAAGTACTTC. As protein: CASSLNPGQGRSVKYF.